This T cell receptor beta chain is drawn from a study of T cell repertoires in cytomegalovirus infection (dated by TCRdb to the late 2010s). Regarding the complete study: Donor HLA type was relevant to the analysis, because carriage of CMV infection together with the matching HLA type was indicated by public TCR beta signatures. Summary of the overall study and its limitations: Carriers of CMV infection plus the relevant HLA type were discriminated by the cumulative frequency of public TCR beta family members in the study cohort and in an independent approximately 350-donor cohort. The ex vivo response was dominated by HLA-C-restricted CMV-specific TCR beta clonotypes, and the single most frequent clonotype in two of eight donors was supplied by these HLA-C-restricted clonotypes.

Comment on this clonotype: This receptor's antigen is unknown. There are no base qualities to consult, and no much larger clone falls within one base.

The sequencer was an Illumina HiSeq 1500. TCRdb itself trimmed the public reads at Q25 with fastp, ran MiXCR and retained productive beta chains. Identical CDR3 proteins give one entry, which carries the most common genes and DNA. For this sample there are 450,000 to 600,000 distinct CDR3 sequences; about 10% appear just once. About a tenth of the sample is held by the ten biggest clonotypes. V sheds 4 bases and J sheds 1 base, leaving 10 bases between their ends. Looking up the germline V gene yields CDR1 KGHSH and CDR2 LQKENI. The CDR3 numbers 14 residues from cysteine through phenylalanine. Just CDR3 DNA is preserved here, 42 bases in frame from base 1.

The sequenced material came from PBMCs. This clonotype was sampled from a human donor in good health (CMV status not recorded). Some clones in this sample may be carry-over from other donors' samples. The rearrangement combines TRBV18 with TRBJ2-5; TRBD1 is a possible D gene, resting on 6 matching bases. The CDR3 sequence is CASSLRTAQETQYF. The DNA sequence is TGTGCCAGCTCACTACGGACAGCCCAAGAGACCCAGTACTTC.